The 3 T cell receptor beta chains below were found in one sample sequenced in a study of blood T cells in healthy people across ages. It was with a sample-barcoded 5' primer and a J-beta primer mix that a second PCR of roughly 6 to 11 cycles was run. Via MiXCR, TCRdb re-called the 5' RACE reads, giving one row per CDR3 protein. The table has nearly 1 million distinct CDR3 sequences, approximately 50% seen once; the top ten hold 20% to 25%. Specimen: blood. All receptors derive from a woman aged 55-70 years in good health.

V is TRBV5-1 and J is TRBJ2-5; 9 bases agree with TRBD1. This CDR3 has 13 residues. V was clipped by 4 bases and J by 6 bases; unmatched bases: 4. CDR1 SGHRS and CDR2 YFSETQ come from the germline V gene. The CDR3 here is CASSGDRVKTQYF. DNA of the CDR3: TGCGCCAGCAGCGGGGACAGGGTCAAGACCCAGTACTTC.

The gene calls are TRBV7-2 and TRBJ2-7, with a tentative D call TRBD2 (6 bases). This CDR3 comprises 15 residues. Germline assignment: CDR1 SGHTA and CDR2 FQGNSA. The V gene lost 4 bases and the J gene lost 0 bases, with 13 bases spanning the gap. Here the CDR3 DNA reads TGTGCCAGCAGCTCGGCAGGTAGCGGCTCCTACGAGCAGTACTTC. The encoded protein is CASSSAGSGSYEQYF.

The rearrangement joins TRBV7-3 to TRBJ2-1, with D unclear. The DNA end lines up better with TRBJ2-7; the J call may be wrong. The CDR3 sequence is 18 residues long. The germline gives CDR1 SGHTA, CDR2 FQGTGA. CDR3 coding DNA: TGTGCCAGCAGCTTCCCCGCTAAACCCGTCGGCTCCTACAATGAGCAGTACTTC. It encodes CASSFPAKPVGSYNEQYF.